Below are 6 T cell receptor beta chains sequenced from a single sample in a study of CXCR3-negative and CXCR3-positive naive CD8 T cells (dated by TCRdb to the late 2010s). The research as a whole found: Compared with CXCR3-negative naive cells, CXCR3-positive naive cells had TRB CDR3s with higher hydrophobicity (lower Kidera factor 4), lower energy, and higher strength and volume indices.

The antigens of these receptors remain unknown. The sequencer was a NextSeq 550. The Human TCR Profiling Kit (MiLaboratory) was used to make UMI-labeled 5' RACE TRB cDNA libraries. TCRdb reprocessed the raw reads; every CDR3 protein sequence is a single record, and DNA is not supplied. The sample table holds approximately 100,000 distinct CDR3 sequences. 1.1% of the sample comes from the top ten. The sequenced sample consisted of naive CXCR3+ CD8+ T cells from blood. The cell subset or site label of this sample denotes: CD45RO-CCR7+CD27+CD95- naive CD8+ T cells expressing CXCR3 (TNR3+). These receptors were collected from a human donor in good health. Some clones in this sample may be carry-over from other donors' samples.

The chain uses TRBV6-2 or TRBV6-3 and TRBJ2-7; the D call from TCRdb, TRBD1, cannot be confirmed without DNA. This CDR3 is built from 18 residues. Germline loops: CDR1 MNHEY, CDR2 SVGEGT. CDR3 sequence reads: CASSPPGQGAPIPYEQYF.

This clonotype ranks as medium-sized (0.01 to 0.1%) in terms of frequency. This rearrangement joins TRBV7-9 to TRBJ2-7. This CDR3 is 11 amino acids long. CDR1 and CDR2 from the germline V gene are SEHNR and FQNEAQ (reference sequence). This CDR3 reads CASSPSYEQYF.

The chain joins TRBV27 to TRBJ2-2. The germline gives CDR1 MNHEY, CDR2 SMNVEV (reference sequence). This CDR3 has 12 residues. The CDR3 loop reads CATQLPTGELFF.

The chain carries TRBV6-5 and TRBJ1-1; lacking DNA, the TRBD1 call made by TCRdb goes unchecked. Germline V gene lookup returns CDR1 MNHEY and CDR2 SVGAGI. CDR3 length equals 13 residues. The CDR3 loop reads CASSYVGPKEAFF.

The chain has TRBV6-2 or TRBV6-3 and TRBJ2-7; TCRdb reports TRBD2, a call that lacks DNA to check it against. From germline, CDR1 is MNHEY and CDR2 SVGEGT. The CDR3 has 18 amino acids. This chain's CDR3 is CASSQLYIGTSDVYEQYF.

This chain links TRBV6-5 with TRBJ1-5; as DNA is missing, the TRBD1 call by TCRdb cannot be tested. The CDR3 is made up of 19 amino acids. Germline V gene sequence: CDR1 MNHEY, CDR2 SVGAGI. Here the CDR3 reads CASSYSEPGQGLWNQPQHF.